The 24 T cell receptor beta chains below come from one sample, sequenced in a study of response to subunit inactivated influenza vaccine. TCRdb itself ran the RT-PCR reads through MiXCR, one entry per CDR3 protein. This sample carries about 520,000 distinct CDR3 sequences, 25% of them seen once, and the ten largest clones take approximately 1.9%. The source was CD4+ T cells sorted from PBMCs, collected 4 to 6 days after vaccination. Receptor source: a man aged 45 to 65 who received an inactivated influenza vaccine.

The V and J genes are TRBV6-5 and TRBJ1-5; the D gene is possibly TRBD1 (5 bases). CDR1 and CDR2 (germline): MNHEY, SVGAGI. The CDR3 is 16 residues long. Trimming took off 0 bases at V and 4 bases at J, with 13 bases between the two ends. The CDR3 protein is CASSYSLRQGNQPQHF. CDR3 DNA sequence: TGTGCCAGCAGTTACTCGCTGCGGCAGGGTAATCAGCCCCAGCATTTT.

This clonotype was detected only a few times. The rearrangement uses TRBV29-1 and TRBJ1-1; D might be TRBD1 (5 bases). Deletions cut 4 bases from V and 1 base from J, with 7 bases between. This CDR3 has 12 residues. CDR1 and CDR2 (germline): SQVTM, ANQGSEA. The CDR3, as DNA: TGCAGCGTTGGGGACTGGAACACTGAAGCTTTCTTT. As protein: CSVGDWNTEAFF.

The V gene is TRBV18, the J gene TRBJ2-3, with 10 bases lining up with TRBD1. Germline-derived CDR1 and CDR2 are KGHSH and LQKENI. The trim removed 2 bases at V and 1 base at J, leaving 6 bases unmatched. The CDR3 runs 17 residues. CDR3 protein: CASSPRLGTGGTDTQYF. The CDR3, as DNA: TGTGCCAGCTCACCAAGGTTGGGGACAGGGGGCACAGATACGCAGTATTTT.

The V and J genes are TRBV5-5 and TRBJ2-3; D possibly corresponds to TRBD2 (5 bases). Germline lookup yields CDR1 SGHKS and CDR2 YYEKEE (reference sequence). This CDR3 has 15 amino acids. With 3 bases removed from V and 3 bases from J, the gap between germline ends came to 14 bases. The CDR3, as DNA: TGTGCCAGCAGCTCCTGGAGGCGTACTACAGATACGCAGTATTTT. Protein sequence: CASSSWRRTTDTQYF.

V is TRBV5-1 and J is TRBJ2-2, with D hard to call. Germline V gene data show CDR1 as SGHRS and CDR2 as YFSETQ. V lost 7 bases and J lost 2, with 9 bases in between. CDR3 length equals 13 residues. Here the CDR3 reads CASDDSNTGELFF. Here the CDR3 DNA reads TGCGCCAGCGACGACTCTAACACCGGGGAGCTGTTTTTT. Combining the CDR3 with reference TRBV5-1 and TRBJ2-2 gives the whole variable domain KAGVTQTPRYLIKTRGQQVTLSCSPISGHRSVSWYQQTPGQGLQFLFEYFSETQRNKGNFPGRFSGRQFSNSRSEMNVSTLELGDSALYLCASDDSNTGELFFGEGSRLTVL.

This clonotype has more than one count but fewer than ten. The chain carries TRBV29-1 and TRBJ2-2, with TRBD2 matching over 7 bases. Germline CDR1 and CDR2: SQVTM and ANQGSEA. The V gene end was trimmed by 4 bases and the J gene end by 0 bases; junction bases not matched to a gene: 5. CDR3 length equals 15 residues. The CDR3 loop is CSVVIAGANTGELFF. The CDR3 nucleotides read TGCAGCGTTGTTATTGCGGGAGCGAACACCGGGGAGCTGTTTTTT.

The chain is built from TRBV7-9 and TRBJ1-1, with D possibly matching TRBD1 (5 bases). The CDR3 length is 15 residues. V lost 5 bases, J lost 0 bases, and 13 bases lay in between. Germline V gene data show CDR1 as SEHNR and CDR2 as FQNEAQ (reference sequence). The CDR3 DNA sequence: TGTGCCAGCAGCGAAGGACGGGGACTGAACACTGAAGCTTTCTTT. This sequence encodes CASSEGRGLNTEAFF. The complete variable domain, with remaining parts taken from reference TRBV7-9 and TRBJ1-1, reads DTGVSQNPRHKITKRGQNVTFRCDPISEHNRLYWYRQTLGQGPEFLTYFQNEAQLEKSRLLSDRFSAERPKGSFSTLEIQRTEQGDSAMYLCASSEGRGLNTEAFFGQGTRLTVV.

This clonotype was detected ten times or more. This rearrangement joins TRBV20-1 to TRBJ2-1; TRBD2 aligns across 7 bases. With V trimmed by 1 base and J by 7 bases, 16 bases remained unmatched. The CDR3 runs to 17 residues. Germline CDR1 reads DFQATT; CDR2 reads SNEGSKA (reference sequence). The CDR3 loop reads CSARGILASGGANEQFF. Written as DNA, the CDR3 is TGCAGTGCTAGAGGAATTTTGGCTAGCGGAGGCGCTAATGAGCAGTTCTTC.

In its sample, this clonotype was seen many times. The CDR3 sequence: CASSPGVYNEQFF. The CDR3 DNA reads TGTGCCAGCAGCCCCGGGGTTTACAATGAGCAGTTCTTC. The rearrangement joins TRBV7-2 to TRBJ2-1; a weak D match, TRBD2 (5 bases). V shed 5 bases and J shed 4 bases, with 9 bases lying between them. The CDR3 consists of 13 residues. CDR1 is SGHTA and CDR2 is FQGNSA in the germline V gene. Based on the CDR3 plus reference TRBV7-2 and TRBJ2-1, the full variable domain is GAGVSQSPSNKVTEKGKDVELRCDPISGHTALYWYRQSLGQGLEFLIYFQGNSAPDKSGLPSDRFSAERTGGSVSTLTIQRTQQEDSAVYLCASSPGVYNEQFFGPGTRLTVL.

There are a few counts of this clonotype. The gene calls are TRBV7-2 and TRBJ1-1, with D perhaps TRBD1 (6 bases). The germline V gene has CDR1 SGHTA and CDR2 FQGNSA. Between the trimmed V and J ends, which lost 3 bases and 4 bases, there was a span of 15 bases. CDR3 length: 15 amino acids. The chain's CDR3 is CASSLDTGLGTEAFF. The CDR3 DNA is TGTGCCAGCAGCTTGGACACAGGGCTGGGCACTGAAGCTTTCTTT.

This chain joins TRBV20-1 and TRBJ2-1; D is possibly TRBD2 (6 bases). V gave up 5 bases and J gave up 4 bases, with 15 bases separating them. Germline loops: CDR1 DFQATT, CDR2 SNEGSKA (reference sequence). The CDR3 has 14 amino acids. CDR3 DNA sequence: TGCAGTGCTTCAAGAGGAGCGGGTTACAATGAGCAGTTCTTC. It encodes CSASRGAGYNEQFF.

About this clonotype itself: A much larger clone lies a single base off, so this may be a read error. This rearrangement joins TRBV29-1 to TRBJ2-5; D uncertain. This CDR3 region has 13 residues. Trimming removed 0 bases from V and 4 bases from J, with 9 bases in between. The V gene's germline CDR1 is SQVTM and CDR2 ANQGSEA. The CDR3 spells CSVEEVGIETQYF. The CDR3, as DNA: TGCAGCGTTGAAGAAGTAGGGATAGAGACCCAGTACTTC.

The rearrangement uses TRBV5-8 and TRBJ1-6; TRBD1 might be the D (6 bases). With 1 base removed from V and 7 bases from J, the gap between germline ends came to 12 bases. Per germline, CDR1 SGHTS and CDR2 YDEGEE. The CDR3 contains 15 residues. This chain's CDR3 is CASSLNPGVNSPLHF. The CDR3 bases are TGTGCCAGCAGCTTGAATCCAGGGGTAAATTCACCCCTCCACTTT.

The chain is built from TRBV7-2 and TRBJ1-2, with D possibly matching TRBD1 (6 bases). Per the germline V gene, CDR1 is SGHTA and CDR2 is FQGNSA. The CDR3 runs 14 residues. V was clipped by 6 bases and J by 4 bases, with 15 bases between them. DNA of the CDR3: TGTGCCAGCAGAGACTCCAGAGGGGGCTATGGCTACACCTTC. The encoded protein is CASRDSRGGYGYTF.

The chain has TRBV6-5 and TRBJ2-2; no definite D call. Trimming stripped 6 bases from V and 4 bases from J, with 12 bases between. The CDR3 sequence is 14 residues long. In germline, CDR1 is MNHEY, CDR2 SVGAGI. In DNA form, the CDR3 reads TGTGCCAGCAGCTATGACCGTTCCACCGGGGAGCTGTTTTTT. Its translation is CASSYDRSTGELFF.

This clonotype was picked up a small number of times. This sequence joins TRBV20-1 and TRBJ2-1; 10 bases match TRBD2. V dropped 3 bases and J dropped 5; count of bases not matched to a gene: 4. Looked up from germline, CDR1 is DFQATT and CDR2 is SNEGSKA (reference sequence). This CDR3 comprises 14 residues. The CDR3 here is CSASGLADNNEQFF. DNA of the CDR3: TGCAGTGCTAGTGGACTAGCGGACAACAATGAGCAGTTCTTC.

The gene calls are TRBV5-5 and TRBJ2-7; 12 nucleotides align to TRBD2. The CDR3 runs 15 residues. J gave up 2 bases and V 2 bases, and 2 bases lay outside the gene matches. The germline gives CDR1 SGHKS, CDR2 YYEKEE (reference sequence). CDR3 loop: CASSFTSGGTYEQYF. The CDR3 DNA reads as TGTGCCAGCAGCTTTACTAGCGGGGGGACCTACGAGCAGTACTTC.

This clonotype was found a few times. The chain employs TRBV7-9 and TRBJ1-6; the D gene is possibly TRBD1 (5 bases). Germline CDR1 reads SEHNR; CDR2 reads FQNEAQ (reference sequence). The CDR3 totals 15 residues. The V end was cut by 1 base, the J end by 7 bases, with 11 bases between. The chain's CDR3 is CASSLGVTGNSPLHF. CDR3 nucleotides: TGTGCCAGCAGCTTAGGAGTTACAGGAAATTCACCCCTCCACTTT.

The chain has TRBV3-1 and TRBJ2-1; 7 nucleotides line up with TRBD1. CDR1 LGHDT and CDR2 YNNKEL come from the germline V gene (reference sequence). The length of the CDR3 is 15 residues. V lost 4 bases to trimming and J lost 1 base; unmatched junction nucleotides: 4. CDR3: CASSRGQISYNEQFF. CDR3 DNA: TGTGCCAGCAGCCGGGGACAGATTTCCTACAATGAGCAGTTCTTC.

The V call is TRBV2, the J call TRBJ2-7; TRBD1 is a possible D gene (6 bases). The CDR3 totals 15 residues. The V gene's germline CDR1 is SNHLY and CDR2 FYNNEI. V was pared by 6 bases and J by 5 bases, with 20 bases between. In nucleotides, the CDR3 is TGTGCCAGCAGGGAGAGGTCAGGGGTAGGCAACGAGCAGTACTTC. Its protein is CASRERSGVGNEQYF.

This clonotype turned up a few times. V and J are TRBV10-3 and TRBJ2-7; 10 bases are a match to TRBD2. Germline V gives CDR1 ENHRY, CDR2 SYGVKD. The CDR3 has 16 amino acids. The ends lost 2 bases at V and 3 bases at J; junction bases unmatched: 7. The CDR3 loop reads CAISEASGGGFYEQYF. The CDR3 nucleotides are TGTGCCATCAGTGAGGCAAGCGGGGGGGGATTCTACGAGCAGTACTTC.

This sequence joins TRBV12-2 and TRBJ1-2. TRBV12-2 counts as a pseudogene. The CDR3 extends over 12 amino acids. Written as DNA, the CDR3 is TGTGCAAGTCGCTTACCTCGAGGTGGCTACACCTTC. Translating gives CASRLPRGGYTF.

This chain connects TRBV10-3 to TRBJ2-3, with D maybe TRBD1 (6 bases). CDR3 length equals 14 residues. Germline V gene lookup returns CDR1 ENHRY and CDR2 SYGVKD. Trimming pared 6 bases from V and 5 bases from J, leaving 15 bases between. The CDR3 spells CAISPQGIQDTQYF. The CDR3 DNA follows: TGTGCCATCAGCCCCCAGGGGATCCAAGATACGCAGTATTTT.

This clonotype was recorded a few times. The rearrangement joins TRBV30 to TRBJ2-3; D remains unclear. CDR3 length: 12 amino acids. Germline lookup yields CDR1 GTSNPN and CDR2 SVGIG (reference sequence). V was clipped by 2 bases and J by 1 base, with 4 bases between them. CDR3 sequence reads: CAWSFGTDTQYF. In DNA, the CDR3 is TGTGCCTGGAGTTTCGGCACAGATACGCAGTATTTT.